The 26 T cell receptor beta chains below all came from one sample that was sequenced in a study of molecular identifiers for immune sequencing clone quantification. Via MiXCR, TCRdb re-called the PCR reads, giving one row per CDR3 protein. The sample yields just under 650,000 distinct CDR3 sequences, 15% to 20% seen once. The specimen was naive CD8+ T cells from blood, with Jurkat cell RNA spiked in. The subset: FACS-sorted CD8+CD4-CCR7+CD45RA+ naive T cells. The origin of the receptors is a human donor in good health. Some libraries in this study had Jurkat cell RNA spiked in.

This clonotype has at least ten counts. This chain uses TRBV18 with TRBJ1-2, with TRBD1 identical over 8 bases. Looked up from germline, CDR1 is KGHSH and CDR2 is LQKENI. The CDR3 sequence is 14 residues long. The V segment lost 3 bases and the J segment 9 bases; nucleotides outside the gene matches: 9. This CDR3 reads CASSPRDRSFSYTF. As DNA, the CDR3 is TGTGCCAGCTCACCGCGGGACAGGTCCTTTAGCTACACCTTC.

This clonotype was seen many times. The gene calls are TRBV6-2 or TRBV6-3 and TRBJ2-3, with TRBD2 identical over 7 bases. CDR1 MNHEY and CDR2 SVGEGT come from the germline V gene. The J segment lost 6 bases and the V segment lost 0 bases, leaving 3 bases of the junction unmatched. This CDR3 region has 14 residues. In nucleotides, the CDR3 is TGTGCCAGCAGTTACTCGACTAGCTCGGATACGCAGTATTTT. Translation gives CASSYSTSSDTQYF.

On this clonotype: One base away lies a much larger clone, so this may be a sequencing read error. The chain employs TRBV7-9 and TRBJ1-3, with D possibly being TRBD1 (5 bases). Germline V gene lookup returns CDR1 SEHNR and CDR2 FQNEAQ (reference sequence). The length of the CDR3 is 15 residues. Deletions cut 5 bases from V and 0 bases from J, with 11 bases between. DNA of the CDR3: TGTGCCAGCAGCACTGACAGACGCTCTGGAAACACCATATATTTT. This encodes CASSTDRRSGNTIYF.

Of note for this clonotype: The junction shows a germline mismatch at one end, possibly a read error. The J gene is TRBJ2-3, the V gene TRBV20-1; D is perhaps TRBD2 (7 bases). CDR1 is DFQATT and CDR2 is SNEGSKA in the germline V gene (reference sequence). This CDR3 is 15 amino acids long. The CDR3 here is CGAREGGQSTDTQYF. The CDR3 bases are TGCGGTGCTAGGGAGGGGGGCCAAAGCACAGATACGCAGTATTTT.

This clonotype was observed many times. The chain is built from TRBV6-1 and TRBJ1-4, with 7 bases lining up with TRBD1. Trimming at V came to 6 bases and at J to 4 bases, leaving 5 bases not matched to a gene. In germline, CDR1 is MNHNS, CDR2 SASEGT. There are 14 residues in the CDR3. The CDR3: CASRIQGINEKLFF. CDR3 in DNA: TGTGCCAGCAGAATACAGGGGATTAATGAAAAACTGTTTTTT.

This clonotype was seen many times. The chain links TRBV19 to TRBJ1-5, with D unresolved. V dropped 1 base and J dropped 5 bases, with 9 bases sitting between them. CDR3 length: 14 amino acids. From germline, CDR1 is LNHDA and CDR2 SQIVND (reference sequence). The CDR3 region is CASSIVGLDQPQHF. CDR3 nucleotides: TGTGCCAGTAGTATAGTCGGGCTAGATCAGCCCCAGCATTTT.

The J gene is TRBJ2-7, the V gene TRBV7-9; a possible D gene is TRBD1 (5 bases). CDR3 length equals 14 residues. V was pared by 4 bases and J by 3 bases, with 13 bases between. In germline, CDR1 is SEHNR, CDR2 FQNEAQ (reference sequence). The CDR3 coding sequence is TGTGCCAGCAGCTCCCTGGTAGGGGACTACGAGCAGTACTTC. Its protein is CASSSLVGDYEQYF. The full variable domain, its missing parts supplied by reference TRBV7-9 and TRBJ2-7, is DTGVSQNPRHKITKRGQNVTFRCDPISEHNRLYWYRQTLGQGPEFLTYFQNEAQLEKSRLLSDRFSAERPKGSFSTLEIQRTEQGDSAMYLCASSSLVGDYEQYFGPGTRLTVT.

This clonotype has a count of ten or more. CDR3: CASSLRGARTGELFF. DNA of the CDR3: TGTGCCAGCAGTTTGAGGGGGGCGCGCACCGGGGAGCTGTTTTTT. The chain carries TRBV28 and TRBJ2-2, with D perhaps given as TRBD1 or TRBD2 (6 bases each). The CDR3 is made up of 15 amino acids. V was cut by 3 bases and J by 4 bases, with 12 bases left in between. The germline CDR1 and CDR2 sequences are MDHEN and SYDVKM.

With respect to this clonotype: Being one base from a much bigger clone, this may be a read error. This chain connects TRBV6-5 to TRBJ1-1, with D unresolved. CDR1 MNHEY and CDR2 SVGAGI come from the germline V gene. The length of the CDR3 is 13 residues. The DNA for the CDR3 is TGTGACAGCAGCAAAGACGTTAACACTGAAGCTTTCTTT. This sequence encodes CDSSKDVNTEAFF.

This chain joins TRBV28 and TRBJ2-3; D gene unclear. There are 16 residues in the CDR3. Per the germline V gene, CDR1 is MDHEN and CDR2 is SYDVKM. V lost 4 bases and J 1 base, leaving 15 bases between the germline ends. CDR3 bases: TGTGCCAGCAGTTCCCCCCGCACAATGGGCACAGATACGCAGTATTTT. It codes for CASSSPRTMGTDTQYF.

This clonotype was recorded many times. J is TRBJ2-4 and V is TRBV28, with 9 bases that match TRBD1. Trimming removed 6 bases from V and 1 base from J; junction bases left unmatched: 16. The CDR3 loop spans 19 amino acids. CDR1 and CDR2 (germline): MDHEN, SYDVKM. CDR3 nucleotide sequence: TGTGCCAGCAGCAAAATGGGACAGGGAATCCCCTATGCCAAAAACATTCAGTACTTC. Protein: CASSKMGQGIPYAKNIQYF.

In its sample, this clonotype was seen a few times. The rearrangement links TRBV7-9 to TRBJ2-1, with D possibly TRBD2 on 5 matching bases. The CDR3 runs to 14 residues. Per germline, CDR1 SEHNR and CDR2 FQNEAQ (reference sequence). V lost 2 bases to trimming and J lost 3 bases, with 8 bases between them. The CDR3 reads CASSLPGSYNEQFF. The CDR3 DNA follows: TGTGCCAGCAGCTTACCGGGGAGCTACAATGAGCAGTTCTTC.

This chain links TRBV11-2 with TRBJ2-7, with 7 bases lining up with TRBD1. This CDR3 has 15 residues. Trimming took 0 bases from V and 6 from J; bases not matched to a gene: 8. CDR1 and CDR2 (germline): SGHAT, FQNNGV. CDR3 sequence reads: CASSLDPNRGFEQYF. The CDR3 nucleotides are TGTGCCAGCAGCTTAGATCCAAACAGGGGATTCGAGCAGTACTTC.

The rearrangement links TRBV9 to TRBJ2-1; 9 bases agree with TRBD2. Germline V gene sequence: CDR1 SGDLS, CDR2 YYNGEE. CDR3 length equals 16 residues. Unmatched junction bases numbered 13, after V lost 3 bases and J lost 9 bases. This CDR3 is CASSGLAGEFGGEQFF. CDR3 nucleotide sequence: TGTGCCAGCAGCGGGTTAGCGGGAGAGTTCGGGGGTGAGCAGTTCTTC.

The sample holds many counts of this clonotype. The rearrangement links TRBV9 to TRBJ2-3; 9 nucleotides agree with TRBD1. The germline CDR1 and CDR2 sequences are SGDLS and YYNGEE. V lost 4 bases, J lost 5 bases, and 8 bases stayed unmatched. There are 15 residues in the CDR3. CDR3 residues: CASSWGTGYGDTQYF. The CDR3 DNA sequence: TGTGCCAGCAGCTGGGGGACAGGGTACGGAGATACGCAGTATTTT.

This clonotype was counted many times. This chain uses TRBV19 with TRBJ2-3; a weak D match, TRBD1 (6 bases). The length of the CDR3 is 16 residues. Germline assignment: CDR1 LNHDA and CDR2 SQIVND (reference sequence). V lost 7 bases and J 4 bases, leaving 21 bases between the germline ends. The CDR3 loop reads CASTPGTFLTPDTQYF. The CDR3 DNA follows: TGTGCCAGTACCCCAGGGACATTTTTAACCCCAGATACGCAGTATTTT.

In this sample, this clonotype turned up many times. CDR3 nucleotide sequence: TGTGCCAGCAGCGCGGAGGTGGTACAGTTGGATTCACCCCTCCACTTT. Translation gives CASSAEVVQLDSPLHF. This sequence joins TRBV9 and TRBJ1-6; D is undetermined. Germline-derived CDR1 and CDR2 are SGDLS and YYNGEE. The CDR3 contains 16 residues. V lost 3 bases to trimming and J lost 8 bases, with 18 bases between them.

With regard to this clonotype: In this CDR3 the conserved last residue, phenylalanine or tryptophan, is missing, so a read error is likely. The genes are TRBV13 and TRBJ2-7; D gene unclear. The V end lost 1 base, the J end lost 1 base, and 8 bases lay between the germline ends. This CDR3 region has 14 residues. Germline V gene lookup returns CDR1 PRHDT and CDR2 FYEKMQ (reference sequence). The chain's CDR3 is CASSLALGSYEQYL. The CDR3 DNA reads as TGTGCCAGCAGCTTAGCGTTGGGGTCCTACGAGCAGTACCTC.

The CDR3, as DNA: TGTGCCAGCAGCGTAGGGACTAGCTCAAGCACAGATACGCAGTATTTT. Protein product: CASSVGTSSSTDTQYF. The gene calls are TRBV9 and TRBJ2-3, with TRBD2 matching over 8 bases. The V segment lost 0 bases and the J segment 0 bases; nucleotides outside the gene matches: 3. The CDR3 loop spans 16 amino acids. The V gene's germline CDR1 is SGDLS and CDR2 YYNGEE.

This clonotype has at least ten counts. V and J are TRBV4-1 and TRBJ2-3; unclear D gene. Trimming cost V 2 bases and J 2 bases, with 14 bases left between them. Germline CDR1 and CDR2: MGHRA and YSYEKL. The CDR3 sequence is 16 residues long. The CDR3 spells CASSQNPGGYTDTQYF. DNA for the CDR3: TGCGCCAGCAGCCAAAATCCTGGCGGCTACACAGATACGCAGTATTTT.

This clonotype was observed at least ten times. This chain links TRBV12-3 or TRBV12-4 with TRBJ2-2; 8 bases are shared with TRBD1. CDR3 length equals 15 residues. V lost 5 bases to trimming and J lost 6 bases; unmatched junction nucleotides: 8. CDR3 sequence reads: CASSPGGISSGELFF. Here the CDR3 DNA reads TGTGCCAGCAGTCCAGGGGGCATATCGTCCGGGGAGCTGTTTTTT.

In this sample, this clonotype turned up a few times. V usage is TRBV13 and J usage is TRBJ2-5, with a possible D match to TRBD2 (5 bases). CDR3 length equals 15 residues. Germline CDR1 and CDR2: PRHDT and FYEKMQ (reference sequence). V shed 0 bases and J shed 4 bases, with 12 bases lying between them. CDR3 in DNA: TGTGCCAGCAGCTTAGGAGGTAGCGATGGAGAGACCCAGTACTTC. Its protein is CASSLGGSDGETQYF. The full variable domain, completed using reference TRBV13 and TRBJ2-5, is AAGVIQSPRHLIKEKRETATLKCYPIPRHDTVYWYQQGPGQDPQFLISFYEKMQSDKGSIPDRFSAQQFSDYHSELNMSSLELGDSALYFCASSLGGSDGETQYFGPGTRLLVL.

In this sample, this clonotype turned up many times. This chain connects TRBV4-1 to TRBJ2-1, with D possibly being TRBD2 (6 bases). V was cut by 0 bases and J by 6 bases, with 15 bases left in between. The CDR3 has 16 amino acids. Per the germline V gene, CDR1 is MGHRA and CDR2 is YSYEKL. The CDR3 sequence is CASSQEKTASVNEQFF. The CDR3 DNA follows: TGCGCCAGCAGCCAAGAAAAGACGGCTAGCGTCAATGAGCAGTTCTTC.

There are many counts of this clonotype. This chain joins TRBV19 and TRBJ2-2; 12 bases match TRBD2. Germline-derived CDR1 and CDR2 are LNHDA and SQIVND (reference sequence). J lost 2 bases, V lost 11 bases, and 12 bases had no gene match. The CDR3 is 17 amino acids. CDR3 coding DNA: TGTGCCTCTTCGGGGAAACTAGCGGGAGGAAACACCGGGGAGCTGTTTTTT. Amino acid sequence: CASSGKLAGGNTGELFF.

This clonotype was recorded at least ten times. This chain uses TRBV29-1 with TRBJ2-5; 10 bases line up with TRBD1. Germline trimming cut 6 bases from V and 2 bases from J; bases unmatched to any gene: 6. The CDR3 is made up of 14 amino acids. CDR1 is SQVTM, CDR2 ANQGSEA, per germline. The CDR3: CSVGTGVGQETQYF. CDR3 DNA sequence: TGCAGCGTCGGGACAGGGGTTGGACAAGAGACCCAGTACTTC.

This clonotype has a count of ten or more. The CDR3 sequence: CATSDTGTPEQYF. The CDR3 DNA reads as TGTGCCACCAGTGACACCGGGACCCCCGAGCAGTACTTC. This sequence joins TRBV24-1 and TRBJ2-7; D is perhaps TRBD1 or TRBD2 (5 bases each). CDR1 and CDR2 from the germline V gene are KGHDR and SFDVKD. V lost 4 bases and J 6 bases, leaving 12 bases between the germline ends. This CDR3 comprises 13 residues.